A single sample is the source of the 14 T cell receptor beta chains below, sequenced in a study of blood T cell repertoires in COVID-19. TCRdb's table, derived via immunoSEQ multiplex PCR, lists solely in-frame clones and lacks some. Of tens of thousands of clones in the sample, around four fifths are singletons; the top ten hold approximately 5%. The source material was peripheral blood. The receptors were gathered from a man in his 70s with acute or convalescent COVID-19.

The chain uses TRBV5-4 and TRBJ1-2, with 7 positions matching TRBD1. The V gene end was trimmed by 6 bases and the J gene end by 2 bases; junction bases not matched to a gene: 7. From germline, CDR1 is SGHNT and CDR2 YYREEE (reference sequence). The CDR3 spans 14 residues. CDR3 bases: TGTGCCAGCACGTTCGGGACAGCCAACTATGGCTACACCTTC. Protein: CASTFGTANYGYTF.

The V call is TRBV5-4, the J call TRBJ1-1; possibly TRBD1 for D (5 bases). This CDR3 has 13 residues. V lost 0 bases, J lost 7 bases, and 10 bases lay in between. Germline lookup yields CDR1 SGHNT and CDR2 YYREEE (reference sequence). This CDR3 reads CASSLGTGFEAFF. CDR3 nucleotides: TGTGCCAGCAGCTTGGGCACAGGTTTTGAAGCTTTCTTT.

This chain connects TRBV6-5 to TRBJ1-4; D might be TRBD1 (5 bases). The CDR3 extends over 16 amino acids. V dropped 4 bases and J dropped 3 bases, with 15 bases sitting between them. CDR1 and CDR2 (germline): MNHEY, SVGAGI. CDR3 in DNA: TGTGCCAGCAGTTGGACATCAACCAGCCCTAATGAAAAACTGTTTTTT. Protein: CASSWTSTSPNEKLFF.

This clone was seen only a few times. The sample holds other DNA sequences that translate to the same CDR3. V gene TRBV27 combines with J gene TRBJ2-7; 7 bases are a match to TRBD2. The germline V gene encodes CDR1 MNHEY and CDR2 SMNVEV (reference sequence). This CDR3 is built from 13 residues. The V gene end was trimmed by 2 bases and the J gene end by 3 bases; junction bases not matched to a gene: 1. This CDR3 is CASSLRDYYEQYF. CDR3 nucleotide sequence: TGTGCCAGCAGTTTAAGGGACTACTACGAGCAGTACTTC.

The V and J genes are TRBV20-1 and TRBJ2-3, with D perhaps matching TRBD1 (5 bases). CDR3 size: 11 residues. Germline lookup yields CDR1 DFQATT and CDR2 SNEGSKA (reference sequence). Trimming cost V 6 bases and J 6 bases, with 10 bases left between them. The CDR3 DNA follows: TGCAGTGCAAAAAAGGGGGATACGCAGTATTTT. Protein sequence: CSAKKGDTQYF.

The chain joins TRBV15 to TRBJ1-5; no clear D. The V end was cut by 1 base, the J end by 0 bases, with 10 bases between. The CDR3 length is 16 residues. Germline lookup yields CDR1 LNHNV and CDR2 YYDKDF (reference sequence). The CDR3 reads CATSRADGASNQPQHF. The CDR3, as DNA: TGTGCCACCAGCAGAGCTGACGGAGCTAGCAATCAGCCCCAGCATTTT.

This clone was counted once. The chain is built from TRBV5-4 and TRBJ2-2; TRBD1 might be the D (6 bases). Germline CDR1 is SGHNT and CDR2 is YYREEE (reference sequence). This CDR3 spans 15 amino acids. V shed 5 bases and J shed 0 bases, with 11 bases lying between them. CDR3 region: CASRWDTTNTGELFF. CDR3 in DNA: TGTGCCAGCAGATGGGACACTACGAACACCGGGGAGCTGTTTTTT.

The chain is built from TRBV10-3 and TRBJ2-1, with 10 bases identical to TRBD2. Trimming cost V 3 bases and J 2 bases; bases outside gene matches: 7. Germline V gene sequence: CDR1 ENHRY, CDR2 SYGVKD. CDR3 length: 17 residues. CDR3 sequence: CAISDPESGGAYNEQFF. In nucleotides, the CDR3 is TGTGCCATCAGTGATCCCGAGAGCGGGGGGGCCTACAATGAGCAGTTCTTC.

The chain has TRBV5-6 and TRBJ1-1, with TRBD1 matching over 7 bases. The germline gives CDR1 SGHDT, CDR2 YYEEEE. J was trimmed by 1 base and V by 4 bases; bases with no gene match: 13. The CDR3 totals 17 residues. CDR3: CASSLRTGSLRNTEAFF. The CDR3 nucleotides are TGTGCCAGCAGCCTGAGGACAGGTAGTCTAAGGAACACTGAAGCTTTCTTT.

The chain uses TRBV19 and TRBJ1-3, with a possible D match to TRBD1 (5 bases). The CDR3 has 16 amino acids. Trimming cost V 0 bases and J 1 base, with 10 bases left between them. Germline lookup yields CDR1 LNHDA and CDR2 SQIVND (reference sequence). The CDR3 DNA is TGTGCCAGTAGTATAGATCTGGGGCTATCTGGAAACACCATATATTTT. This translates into CASSIDLGLSGNTIYF.

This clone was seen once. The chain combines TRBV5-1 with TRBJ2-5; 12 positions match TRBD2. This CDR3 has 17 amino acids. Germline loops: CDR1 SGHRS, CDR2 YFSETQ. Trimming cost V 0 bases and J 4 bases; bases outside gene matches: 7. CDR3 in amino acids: CASSLEASGGAGETQYF. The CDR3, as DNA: TGCGCCAGCAGCTTGGAGGCTAGCGGGGGGGCAGGAGAGACCCAGTACTTC.

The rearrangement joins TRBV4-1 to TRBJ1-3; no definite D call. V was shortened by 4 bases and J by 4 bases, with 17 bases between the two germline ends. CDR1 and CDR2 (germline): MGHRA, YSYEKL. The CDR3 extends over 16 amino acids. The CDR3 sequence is CASSLSQRVVGNTIYF. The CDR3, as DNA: TGCGCCAGCAGCCTTTCACAGAGGGTCGTCGGAAACACCATATATTTT.

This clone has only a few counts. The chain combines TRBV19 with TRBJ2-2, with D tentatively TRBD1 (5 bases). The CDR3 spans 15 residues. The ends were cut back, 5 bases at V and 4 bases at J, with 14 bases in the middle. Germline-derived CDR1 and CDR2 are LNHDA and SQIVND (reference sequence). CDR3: CASSLQTGSTGELFF. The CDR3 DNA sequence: TGTGCCAGTAGTCTTCAAACAGGATCCACCGGGGAGCTGTTTTTT.

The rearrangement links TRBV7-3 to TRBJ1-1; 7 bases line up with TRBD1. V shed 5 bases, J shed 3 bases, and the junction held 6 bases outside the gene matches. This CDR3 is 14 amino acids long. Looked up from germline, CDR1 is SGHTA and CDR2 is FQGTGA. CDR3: CASSATGADTEAFF. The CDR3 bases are TGTGCCAGCAGCGCAACAGGGGCGGACACTGAAGCTTTCTTT.